The 32 T cell receptor beta chains below come from one sample, sequenced in a study of OX40 agonist ivuxolimab in advanced cancers. Sequencing was performed with immunoSEQ multiplex PCR; in TCRdb, only in-frame clones are kept and a portion is missing. The sample contains roughly 30,000 clones, 74% of which appear only once. Sequencing used CD4+ or CD8+ T cells sorted from blood, obtained in a trial of the OX40 agonist ivuxolimab. The receptor set was obtained from an adult with an advanced solid tumor such as melanoma, head and neck, liver or kidney cancer.

The chain recombines TRBV5-1 with TRBJ1-2; 8 positions agree with TRBD1. This CDR3 comprises 16 residues. Trimming cost V 4 bases and J 0 bases; bases outside gene matches: 8. Germline V lookup: CDR1 SGHRS, CDR2 YFSETQ. This CDR3 is CASSETPGQANYGYTF. DNA for the CDR3: TGCGCCAGCAGCGAGACACCGGGACAGGCTAACTATGGCTACACCTTC.

The V and J genes are TRBV30 and TRBJ1-1; D unresolved. CDR1 is GTSNPN and CDR2 is SVGIG in the germline V gene (reference sequence). The CDR3 spans 12 residues. Trimming pared 3 bases from V and 5 bases from J, leaving 10 bases between. CDR3 nucleotides: TGTGCCTGGAGAGCAGTAGGGACTGAAGCTTTCTTT. It yields the protein CAWRAVGTEAFF.

The chain couples TRBV11-1 to TRBJ2-3, with D uncertain. The CDR3 is made up of 13 amino acids. V was pared by 1 base and J by 6 bases, with 8 bases between. Germline V CDR1 and CDR2: SGHAT, FQDESV (reference sequence). CDR3 sequence (DNA): TGTGCCAGCAGCTTAGGAGCATGGGATACGCAGTATTTT. Translation: CASSLGAWDTQYF.

The gene calls are TRBV7-2 and TRBJ1-6, with TRBD1 as a possible D gene (5 bases). The germline gives CDR1 SGHTA, CDR2 FQGNSA. The V end was cut by 5 bases, the J end by 7 bases, with 9 bases between. This CDR3 has 13 residues. CDR3 sequence reads: CASSSGGNSPLHF. The CDR3 nucleotides are TGTGCCAGCAGCAGCGGGGGGAATTCACCCCTCCACTTT.

This clone showed up just a few times. The chain links TRBV29-1 to TRBJ2-1; a possible D gene is TRBD1 (6 bases). The ends were cut back, 7 bases at V and 7 bases at J, with 14 bases in the middle. The CDR3 length is 12 residues. The germline CDR1 and CDR2 sequences are SQVTM and ANQGSEA. The CDR3 nucleotides read TGCAGCGCTGCATACAGGGCGAATGAGCAGTTCTTC. This sequence encodes CSAAYRANEQFF.

This chain joins TRBV6-1 and TRBJ2-5; D is uncertain. The CDR3 contains 11 residues. CDR1 is MNHNS and CDR2 is SASEGT in the germline V gene. V dropped 9 bases and J dropped 3 bases, with 8 bases sitting between them. This chain's CDR3 is CARDKKETQYF. CDR3 bases: TGTGCCAGGGATAAAAAAGAGACCCAGTACTTC.

In this sample, this clone turned up once. The chain couples TRBV5-4 to TRBJ2-3, with TRBD2 matching over 14 bases. V shed 4 bases, J shed 5 bases, and the junction held 9 bases outside the gene matches. Germline CDR1 is SGHNT and CDR2 is YYREEE (reference sequence). This CDR3 has 17 amino acids. For the CDR3, the DNA is TGTGCCAGCAGCGCCCCGGGACTAGCGGGGGCGAAAGATACGCAGTATTTT. The encoded protein is CASSAPGLAGAKDTQYF.

The chain couples TRBV19 to TRBJ2-5, with D perhaps TRBD2 (6 bases). Germline V gene sequence: CDR1 LNHDA, CDR2 SQIVND (reference sequence). The V and J ends lost 6 bases and 2 bases respectively, with 16 bases between them. The CDR3 has 15 residues. CDR3 loop: CASRTHSGPQETQYF. The DNA for the CDR3 is TGTGCCAGTAGGACCCACAGCGGGCCTCAAGAGACCCAGTACTTC. Together with reference TRBV19 and TRBJ2-5, the CDR3 gives the full variable domain: DGGITQSPKYLFRKEGQNVTLSCEQNLNHDAMYWYRQDPGQGLRLIYYSQIVNDFQKGDIAEGYSVSREKKESFPLTVTSAQKNPTAFYLCASRTHSGPQETQYFGPGTRLLVL.

CDR3 bases: TGTGCCAGCAGCTCAACAAGGGCGCGGGATGGCTACACCTTC. It translates to CASSSTRARDGYTF. The rearrangement joins TRBV9 to TRBJ1-2; D remains ambiguous. The germline gives CDR1 SGDLS, CDR2 YYNGEE. Trimming shortened V by 4 bases and J by 6 bases, and 16 bases separated the two germline ends. This CDR3 spans 14 amino acids.

The chain links TRBV19 to TRBJ2-7; D gene unclear. The CDR3 extends over 13 amino acids. CDR1 and CDR2 from the germline V gene are LNHDA and SQIVND (reference sequence). Trimming took off 3 bases at V and 7 bases at J, with 13 bases between the two ends. The CDR3 region is CASSISWGYEQYV. The DNA for the CDR3 is TGTGCCAGTAGTATTTCTTGGGGTTATGAGCAGTACGTC.

This sequence joins TRBV6-5 and TRBJ2-5; the match to TRBD1 covers 7 bases. CDR3 length: 12 residues. Germline V lookup: CDR1 MNHEY, CDR2 SVGAGI. Trimming took 7 bases from V and 4 from J; bases not matched to a gene: 3. The CDR3 reads CASNHRGETQYF. For the CDR3, the DNA is TGTGCCAGCAATCACAGGGGAGAGACCCAGTACTTC.

The chain is built from TRBV11-2 and TRBJ2-1; the match to TRBD2 covers 12 bases. This CDR3 spans 18 amino acids. The trim removed 3 bases at V and 1 base at J, leaving 7 bases unmatched. Germline CDR1 and CDR2: SGHAT and FQNNGV. Here the CDR3 DNA reads TGTGCCAGCAGCTTTCGGGCTAGCGGGGGGGAATCCTACAATGAGCAGTTCTTC. This codes for CASSFRASGGESYNEQFF.

This rearrangement joins TRBV10-1 to TRBJ2-3; D unresolved. Deletions cut 0 bases from V and 0 bases from J, with 10 bases between. There are 16 residues in the CDR3. Germline-derived CDR1 and CDR2 are WNHNN and SYGVQD (reference sequence). The CDR3 here is CASSESKGFSTDTQYF. CDR3 sequence (DNA): TGCGCCAGCAGTGAGTCTAAGGGTTTTAGCACAGATACGCAGTATTTT.

The chain combines TRBV2 with TRBJ2-7, with 8 bases identical to TRBD2. Germline V gene sequence: CDR1 SNHLY, CDR2 FYNNEI. The J segment lost 2 bases and the V segment lost 6 bases, leaving 18 bases of the junction unmatched. The CDR3 is 18 residues long. CDR3 bases: TGTGCCAGCAGACCCAACCCCGGGGGCGGGGGGAAAACCTACGAGCAGTACTTC. Amino acid sequence: CASRPNPGGGGKTYEQYF.

The chain joins TRBV5-1 to TRBJ1-2, with 7 bases aligning to TRBD1. V shed 3 bases and J 4 bases; nucleotides not matched to a gene: 6. Per the germline V gene, CDR1 is SGHRS and CDR2 is YFSETQ. The CDR3 runs 14 residues. The CDR3 here is CASSSGQTGYGYTF. The CDR3 region has the DNA TGCGCCAGCAGCTCGGGACAGACTGGCTATGGCTACACCTTC.

Judged by abundance, this clone is medium-sized. V is TRBV5-1 and J is TRBJ1-3; D unresolved. The CDR3 is 15 residues long. V lost 7 bases to trimming and J lost 0 bases, with 14 bases between them. Looked up from germline, CDR1 is SGHRS and CDR2 is YFSETQ. CDR3 residues: CASRPPGNSGNTIYF. Written as DNA, the CDR3 is TGCGCCAGCCGGCCCCCCGGGAACTCTGGAAACACCATATATTTT.

The chain uses TRBV5-4 and TRBJ1-1, with D hard to call. V dropped 5 bases and J dropped 3 bases, with 8 bases sitting between them. Germline CDR1 and CDR2: SGHNT and YYREEE (reference sequence). This CDR3 region has 12 residues. CDR3 bases: TGTGCCAGCAGTGGGTTGGACACTGAAGCTTTCTTT. Translating it yields CASSGLDTEAFF.

This clone has a single count. A junction end diverges from the germline sequence, so it may reflect a read error. J is TRBJ1-2 and V is TRBV4-1; 10 bases line up with TRBD1. The germline CDR1 and CDR2 sequences are MGHRA and YSYEKL. The length of the CDR3 is 14 residues. CDR3 protein: CASSLGGQGKGYTF. The CDR3 bases are TGTGCCAGCAGCTTAGGGGGACAGGGGAAAGGCTACACCTTC.

The count of this clone is one. The genes are TRBV9 and TRBJ2-3; the match to TRBD2 covers 8 bases. The germline gives CDR1 SGDLS, CDR2 YYNGEE. This CDR3 is 19 amino acids long. J was trimmed by 6 bases and V by 0 bases; bases with no gene match: 18. CDR3 sequence reads: CASSVAGGASGGLFDTQYF. The CDR3 DNA sequence: TGTGCCAGCAGCGTAGCTGGCGGGGCGAGCGGGGGATTGTTTGATACGCAGTATTTT.

For the CDR3, the DNA is TGCGCCAGTACAAGATTCTCCACAGATACGCAGTATTTT. Translated, it gives CASTRFSTDTQYF. The V call is TRBV5-1, the J call TRBJ2-3; D gene ambiguous. The V gene lost 8 bases and the J gene lost 2 bases, with 12 bases spanning the gap. Looked up from germline, CDR1 is SGHRS and CDR2 is YFSETQ. The CDR3 has 13 amino acids. Filled out from reference TRBV5-1 and TRBJ2-3, the complete variable domain reads KAGVTQTPRYLIKTRGQQVTLSCSPISGHRSVSWYQQTPGQGLQFLFEYFSETQRNKGNFPGRFSGRQFSNSRSEMNVSTLELGDSALYLCASTRFSTDTQYFGPGTRLTVL.

The chain links TRBV9 to TRBJ1-5; D gene unclear. V lost 0 bases to trimming and J lost 3 bases, with 10 bases between them. This CDR3 comprises 15 residues. Germline V lookup: CDR1 SGDLS, CDR2 YYNGEE. CDR3 DNA: TGTGCCAGCAGCGTAGGAGGCAGCCTCAATCAGCCCCAGCATTTT. Its protein is CASSVGGSLNQPQHF.

A word on this clone: The junction shows a germline mismatch at one end, possibly a read error. The rearrangement links TRBV6-5 to TRBJ1-1; D is ambiguous. CDR1 and CDR2 (germline): MNHEY, SVGAGI. This CDR3 contains 15 residues. For the CDR3, the DNA is TGTGCCAGCAGATTCAATAGGCTTTTGAAGACTGAAGCTTTCTTT. Translating gives CASRFNRLLKTEAFF.

The chain has TRBV30 and TRBJ1-6; D is undetermined. Germline V lookup: CDR1 GTSNPN, CDR2 SVGIG (reference sequence). V was clipped by 4 bases and J by 2 bases, with 12 bases between them. This CDR3 region has 15 residues. CDR3 protein: CAWNKGSTYNSPLHF. CDR3 sequence (DNA): TGTGCCTGGAACAAGGGTAGCACCTATAATTCACCCCTCCACTTT.

V usage is TRBV9 and J usage is TRBJ2-1; D might be TRBD2 (5 bases). V lost 4 bases, J lost 4 bases, and 15 bases lay in between. This CDR3 comprises 15 residues. CDR1 is SGDLS and CDR2 is YYNGEE in the germline V gene. For the CDR3, the DNA is TGTGCCAGCAGCCTTGGACGGGATTCTTACAATGAGCAGTTCTTC. Protein: CASSLGRDSYNEQFF.

The chain combines TRBV6-6 with TRBJ1-1; D is undetermined. The germline gives CDR1 MNHNY, CDR2 SVGAGI (reference sequence). This CDR3 contains 12 residues. V was pared by 7 bases and J by 6 bases, with 12 bases between. CDR3 sequence reads: CASTSGLSEAFF. CDR3 DNA sequence: TGTGCCAGCACTTCCGGGCTATCTGAAGCTTTCTTT.

The rearrangement uses TRBV9 and TRBJ2-1; no definite D call. This CDR3 is built from 14 residues. Germline V gives CDR1 SGDLS, CDR2 YYNGEE. V was cut by 1 base and J by 3 bases, with 8 bases left in between. This chain's CDR3 is CASSVLQDYNEQFF. The CDR3 DNA reads as TGTGCCAGCAGCGTACTCCAAGACTACAATGAGCAGTTCTTC.

This rearrangement joins TRBV11-2 to TRBJ1-6; TRBD1 aligns across 11 bases. This CDR3 region has 16 residues. The V gene end was trimmed by 4 bases and the J gene end by 11 bases; junction bases not matched to a gene: 10. Germline lookup yields CDR1 SGHAT and CDR2 FQNNGV. As DNA, the CDR3 is TGTGCCAGCAGCTCCAAGGACAGGGGGCTTTATGCACCCCTCCACTTT. The encoded protein is CASSSKDRGLYAPLHF.

The V call is TRBV12-5, the J call TRBJ1-5; no reliable D call. This CDR3 contains 17 residues. CDR1 and CDR2 from the germline V gene are LGHNT and FRNRAP. Trimming removed 0 bases at V and 0 bases at J, with 12 bases between. This chain's CDR3 is CASGLVDGRYSNQPQHF. CDR3 DNA: TGTGCTAGTGGTTTGGTAGACGGCCGCTATAGCAATCAGCCCCAGCATTTT.

This sequence joins TRBV6-5 and TRBJ1-5, with D uncertain. V was trimmed by 0 bases and J by 7 bases, leaving 7 bases between them. The CDR3 runs to 13 residues. The germline CDR1 and CDR2 sequences are MNHEY and SVGAGI. This CDR3 is CASSYSAGQPQHF. As DNA, the CDR3 is TGTGCCAGCAGTTACTCCGCCGGCCAGCCCCAGCATTTT.

The V gene is TRBV27, the J gene TRBJ1-4; unclear D gene. V was shortened by 5 bases and J by 4 bases, with 11 bases between the two germline ends. The CDR3 consists of 14 residues. The germline CDR1 and CDR2 sequences are MNHEY and SMNVEV (reference sequence). In DNA form, the CDR3 reads TGTGCCAGCAGTGAGACTTGGGGTAATGAAAAACTGTTTTTT. This translates into CASSETWGNEKLFF.

The rearrangement links TRBV6-1 to TRBJ2-7; maybe TRBD1 (5 bases). The CDR3 has 15 amino acids. Trimming shortened V by 0 bases and J by 6 bases, and 15 bases separated the two germline ends. Looked up from germline, CDR1 is MNHNS and CDR2 is SASEGT. CDR3 DNA sequence: TGTGCCAGCAGTGAAGCCAGCAGGGCCCCCGGCGAGCAGTACTTC. The encoded protein is CASSEASRAPGEQYF.

This clone came up once. The chain recombines TRBV4-1 with TRBJ1-2; 7 bases agree with TRBD1. Germline CDR1 MGHRA, CDR2 YSYEKL. The J segment lost 1 base and the V segment lost 5 bases, leaving 1 base of the junction unmatched. CDR3 size: 13 residues. CDR3 in amino acids: CASSNRGNYGYTF. The CDR3 nucleotides are TGCGCCAGCAGCAACAGGGGTAACTATGGCTACACCTTC.